The 5 T cell receptor beta chains below were found in one sample sequenced in a study of Ad26.COV2.S vaccination and SARS-CoV-2 variants. The protocol was immunoSEQ multiplex PCR, while the TCRdb copy is restricted to in-frame clones and leaves out a portion. The sample gives fewer than 400,000 clones, about nine tenths of which show up once; 4.5% to 7% is in the top ten. Treatment indicated: some 20 received Ad26.COV2.S at low or high dose, single or two shots; about 5 received placebo; per-sample allocation not given. It was on day 63 after the first vaccine or placebo injection that samples were taken. The material was peripheral blood, obtained in a trial of Ad26.COV2.S vaccine versus placebo. The receptor set was obtained from a person aged 18-65 years who received the Ad26.COV2.S COVID-19 vaccine or a placebo.

This clone showed up just a few times. The sample carries other DNA sequences with the same CDR3. The chain employs TRBV12-3 or TRBV12-4 and TRBJ2-5, with D uncertain. There are 11 residues in the CDR3. V was trimmed by 3 bases and J by 5 bases, leaving 4 bases between them. The CDR3, as DNA: TGTGCCAGCAGTTTGGGGGAGACCCAGTACTTC. Its translation is CASSLGETQYF.

V usage is TRBV18 and J usage is TRBJ2-1, with 8 bases matching TRBD1. Trimming took 6 bases from V and 5 from J; bases not matched to a gene: 18. Germline values: CDR1 KGHSH, CDR2 LQKENI. The CDR3 totals 18 residues. CDR3 coding DNA: TGTGCCAGCTCCTGGGACAGGTCTCCCTGGGGTAACGACAATGAGCAGTTCTTC. It codes for CASSWDRSPWGNDNEQFF. Together with reference TRBV18 and TRBJ2-1, the CDR3 gives the full variable domain: NAGVMQNPRHLVRRRGQEARLRCSPMKGHSHVYWYRQLPEEGLKFMVYLQKENIIDESGMPKERFSAEFPKEGPSILRIQQVVRGDSAAYFCASSWDRSPWGNDNEQFFGPGTRLTVL.

This rearrangement joins TRBV7-2 to TRBJ2-3; either TRBD1 or TRBD2 may fit D (5 bases each). The V gene's germline CDR1 is SGHTA and CDR2 FQGNSA. The CDR3 spans 14 residues. V shed 1 base and J shed 4 bases, with 9 bases lying between them. CDR3 in amino acids: CASSLGGGADTQYF. The CDR3 coding sequence is TGTGCCAGCAGCTTAGGTGGGGGAGCAGATACGCAGTATTTT.

The chain recombines TRBV3-1 (or the pseudogene TRBV3-2) with TRBJ1-3; possible D gene TRBD1, 6 bases. The CDR3 has 17 amino acids. The V gene lost 0 bases and the J gene lost 4 bases, with 16 bases spanning the gap. The germline V gene encodes CDR1 LGHDT and CDR2 YNNKEL (reference sequence). CDR3 in amino acids: CASSQDVAGGLGNTIYF. Written as DNA, the CDR3 is TGTGCCAGCAGCCAAGATGTGGCGGGGGGCTTGGGAAACACCATATATTTT.

The CDR3 loop reads CASSKQDRAPNVLTF. The CDR3 DNA reads as TGTGCCAGCAGCAAACAGGACAGGGCACCCAACGTCCTGACTTTC. This chain connects TRBV3-1 (or the pseudogene TRBV3-2) to TRBJ2-6, with 8 positions matching TRBD1. From germline, CDR1 is LGHDT and CDR2 YNNKEL (reference sequence). The CDR3 covers 15 residues. V dropped 5 bases and J dropped 8; count of bases not matched to a gene: 8.